Presented here are 12 T cell receptor beta chains from one specimen sequenced in a study of tumor and adjacent non-tumor tissue in lung cancer. TCRbeta libraries were built with three rounds of nested PCR, modified from ARM-PCR. Each CDR3 protein is one row after TCRdb ran MiXCR on the multiplex PCR reads. Of 77,000 or so distinct CDR3 sequences listed, over 65% are singletons. No cell sorting was done before RNA was extracted from the tissue. This non-tumor lung sample came from over 3 cm beyond the tumor edge. Sequenced input: distant non-tumor lung tissue. The receptors were sampled from a man between 65 and 79 years old with non-small cell lung cancer.

The chain uses TRBV29-1 and TRBJ2-3; D tentatively reads TRBD1 or TRBD2 (6 bases each). The V and J ends lost 8 bases and 2 bases respectively, with 26 bases between them. Germline V gives CDR1 SQVTM, CDR2 ANQGSEA. The CDR3 consists of 17 residues. CDR3 protein: CSLLPFVTEGDTDTQYF. The CDR3 region has the DNA TGCAGCTTACTCCCATTTGTGACGGAGGGGGACACAGATACGCAGTATTTT.

The rearrangement joins TRBV11-2 to TRBJ2-7; D tentatively reads TRBD1 or TRBD2 (5 bases each). The CDR3 spans 15 residues. The V end was cut by 3 bases, the J end by 6 bases, with 18 bases between. CDR1 is SGHAT, CDR2 FQNNGV, per germline. The CDR3 DNA reads as TGTGCCAGCAGCTTTGGTAACCTCCGGGGCGTCGAGCAGTACTTC. Translated: CASSFGNLRGVEQYF.

The rearrangement links TRBV4-2 to TRBJ2-1, with D tentatively TRBD2 (6 bases). This CDR3 has 15 residues. Germline V CDR1 and CDR2: LGHNA, YNFKEQ. V gave up 4 bases and J gave up 6 bases, with 16 bases separating them. The CDR3 coding sequence is TGTGCCAGCAGCCTGAAGCAGGACTACCTCAATGAGCAGTTCTTC. It yields the protein CASSLKQDYLNEQFF.

The rearrangement uses TRBV6-1 and TRBJ2-7; 8 positions agree with TRBD1. The trim removed 9 bases at V and 10 bases at J, leaving 17 bases unmatched. Germline V CDR1 and CDR2: MNHNS, SASEGT. The CDR3 extends over 14 amino acids. Here the CDR3 DNA reads TGTGCCAGTACTGATTACCCAACGGACAGGGACCAGTACTTC. This sequence encodes CASTDYPTDRDQYF.

A note on this clonotype: At one end, the junction sequence differs from germline, possibly due to a read error. J is TRBJ1-5 and V is TRBV29-1; possibly TRBD1 for D (5 bases). CDR1 SQVTM and CDR2 ANQGSEA come from the germline V gene. The CDR3 is made up of 18 amino acids. CDR3 in amino acids: CSIEDLWDGGIGNQSQHF. Here the CDR3 DNA reads TGCAGCATTGAAGATCTATGGGACGGTGGCATTGGCAATCAGTCCCAGCATTTT.

For this clonotype: A junction boundary mismatches the germline segment, possibly from a read error. This chain links TRBV11-2 with TRBJ2-2; weak D call: TRBD2 (5 bases). CDR3 length: 15 residues. Germline lookup yields CDR1 SGHAT and CDR2 FQNNGV. The DNA of the CDR3 is TGTGCCAGCAGCCCGGCCCAAAGGGTCACCGGGGAGCTCATTTTT. As protein: CASSPAQRVTGELIF.

About this clonotype: Its ends do not fully match the called genes, so a read error is possible. The CDR3 loop is CVSSATGGLDEQFF. CDR3 DNA: TGTGTCAGCAGTGCGACAGGGGGATTGGATGAGCAGTTCTTC. J is TRBJ2-1 and V is TRBV6-1; 9 nucleotides match TRBD1. This CDR3 comprises 14 residues. The germline gives CDR1 MNHNS, CDR2 SASEGT.

This clonotype is a singleton in its sample. At one of its ends the junction is not consistent with the germline gene, which may arise from a read error. CDR3 in DNA: TGCAGCGTTGTGGCGGAGAGACATGAAGATTTCTTT. It specifies CSVVAERHEDFF. The V and J genes are TRBV29-1 and TRBJ1-1; D is unresolved. The CDR3 spans 12 residues. Germline loops: CDR1 SQVTM, CDR2 ANQGSEA.

This clonotype was seen only a few times. Compared with germline, one end of the junction differs, possibly owing to a read error. J is TRBJ2-2 and V is TRBV6-2 or TRBV6-3; D is unresolved. The CDR3 consists of 13 residues. Germline V lookup: CDR1 MNHEY, CDR2 SVGEGT. CDR3 coding DNA: TGTGCCAACAGCAGAATTAACACCTGGGAGCTGTTTTTT. It specifies CANSRINTWELFF.

Details on this clonotype: This could be a read error, since a much larger clone is one nucleotide away. Given the absence of the conserved phenylalanine or tryptophan at the CDR3 end, a read error is likely. The rearrangement joins TRBV6-1 to TRBJ2-5; maybe TRBD1 (5 bases). From germline, CDR1 is MNHNS and CDR2 SASEGT. The CDR3 runs to 14 residues. V was clipped by 6 bases and J by 0 bases, with 11 bases between them. CDR3 region: CASSFRQYQETQYS. CDR3 bases: TGTGCCAGCAGCTTCCGACAGTACCAAGAGACCCAGTACTCC.

A word on this clonotype: The CDR3 does not end in the conserved phenylalanine or tryptophan, so this is likely a read error. The chain employs TRBV11-3 and TRBJ1-1, with 7 bases that match TRBD1. The V segment lost 3 bases and the J segment 6 bases; nucleotides outside the gene matches: 13. Per the germline V gene, CDR1 is SGHNT and CDR2 is YENEEA. This CDR3 has 16 residues. The CDR3 is CASSFRDRILIAEAFL. DNA for the CDR3: TGTGCCAGCAGCTTCCGGGACAGAATCCTGATCGCTGAAGCTTTCTTA.

The V call is TRBV29-1, the J call TRBJ2-1, with TRBD2 matching 8 bases. The CDR3 covers 15 residues. Germline V CDR1 and CDR2: SQVTM, ANQGSEA. V lost 6 bases and J lost 7; bases outside the gene matches: 14. The DNA for the CDR3 is TGCAGCGTATTAGGACTAGCAGGAGCGAAGAATGAGCAGTTCTTC. It is translated as CSVLGLAGAKNEQFF.